This record covers a single T cell receptor (beta chain). These data originate in a study of blood T cell repertoires in COVID-19. At the level of the study: The United States, Italy and Spain were the sources of the acute and convalescent COVID-19 samples. The cDNA or gDNA used as material had been derived from T cells, B-cell-depleted T cells, or PBMCs.

As handled by the study authors: Estimation of nucleated cell counts relied on the amplification of reference gene primers. Generated by immunoSEQ multiplex PCR, the TCRdb table keeps only in-frame clones and is missing some. V and J calls and clone size come straight from that table; D and trimming were deduced from the DNA. The sample holds 150,000 to 200,000 clones; around 80% are singletons and the top ten take roughly 14%. Per the germline V gene, CDR1 is LNHDA and CDR2 is SQIVND (reference sequence). The length of the CDR3 is 17 residues. Germline trimming cut 10 bases from V and 1 base from J; bases unmatched to any gene: 17.

The sample consisted of peripheral blood. The sequence was obtained from a man in his forties or fifties who had recovered from COVID-19. The chain carries TRBV19 and TRBJ2-5; 8 bases agree with TRBD2. The CDR3: CATTPHGGGGGQETQYF. CDR3 DNA: TGTGCCACCACTCCTCACGGGGGGGGTGGCGGCCAAGAGACCCAGTACTTC.